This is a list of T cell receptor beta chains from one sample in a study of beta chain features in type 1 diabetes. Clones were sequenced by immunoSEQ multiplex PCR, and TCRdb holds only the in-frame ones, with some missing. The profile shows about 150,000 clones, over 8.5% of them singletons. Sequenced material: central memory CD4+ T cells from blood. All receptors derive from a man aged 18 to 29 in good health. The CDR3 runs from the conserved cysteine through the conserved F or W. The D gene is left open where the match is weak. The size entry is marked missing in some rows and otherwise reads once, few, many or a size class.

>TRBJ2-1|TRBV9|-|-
TGTGCCAGCAATGGGGGTTTTTCCTACAATGAGCAGTTCTTC
CASNGGFSYNEQFF
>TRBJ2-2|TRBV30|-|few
TGTGCCTGGAGAACTGGGGGCTCGGACACCGGGGAGCTGTTTTTT
CAWRTGGSDTGELFF
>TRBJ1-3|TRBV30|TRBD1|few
TGTGCCTGGAGAAATTCCGGGGGACAGGGGAACACCATATATTTT
CAWRNSGGQGNTIYF
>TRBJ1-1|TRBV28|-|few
TGTGCCAGCAGTTTTTCAGGGACTGAAGCTTTCTTT
CASSFSGTEAFF
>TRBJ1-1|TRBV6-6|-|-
TGTGCCAGCTTCCGGCAGGGCGAGTATGGGACTGAAGCTTTCTTT
CASFRQGEYGTEAFF
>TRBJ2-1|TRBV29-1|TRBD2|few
TGCAGCGTTGAACTAGCGGGAGGAAGGGAGCAGTTCTTC
CSVELAGGREQFF
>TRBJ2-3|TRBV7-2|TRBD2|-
TGTGCCAGCAGCTTGACTAGCGGATACACAGATACGCAGTATTTT
CASSLTSGYTDTQYF
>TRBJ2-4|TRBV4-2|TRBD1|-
TGTGCCAGCAGCCAAGTATTAGGACAGGGCGTAGCCAAAAACATTCAGTACTTC
CASSQVLGQGVAKNIQYF
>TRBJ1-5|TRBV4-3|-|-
TGCGCCAGCAGCCCAACTTCGGGCAATCAGCCCCAGCATTTT
CASSPTSGNQPQHF
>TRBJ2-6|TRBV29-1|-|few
TGCAGCGCCCAACAGGCCTCTGGGGCCAACGTCCTGACTTTC
CSAQQASGANVLTF
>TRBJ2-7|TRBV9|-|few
TGTGCCAGCAATGGAGGTGGATACGAGCAGTACTTC
CASNGGGYEQYF
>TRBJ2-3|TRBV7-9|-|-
TGTGCCAGCAGCTTAGAGCGCGGCGATACGCAGTATTTT
CASSLERGDTQYF
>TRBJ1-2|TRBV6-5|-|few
TGTGCCAGCAGTTACTCTGGTGTTTATGGCTACACCTTC
CASSYSGVYGYTF
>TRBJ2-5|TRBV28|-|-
TGTGCCAGCACCGTAGGAGGCAGAATTCAAGAGACCCAGTACTTC
CASTVGGRIQETQYF
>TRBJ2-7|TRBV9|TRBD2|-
TGTGCCAGCAGCGTAGACGCTAGCGGCGGCTCCTACGAGCAGTACTTC
CASSVDASGGSYEQYF